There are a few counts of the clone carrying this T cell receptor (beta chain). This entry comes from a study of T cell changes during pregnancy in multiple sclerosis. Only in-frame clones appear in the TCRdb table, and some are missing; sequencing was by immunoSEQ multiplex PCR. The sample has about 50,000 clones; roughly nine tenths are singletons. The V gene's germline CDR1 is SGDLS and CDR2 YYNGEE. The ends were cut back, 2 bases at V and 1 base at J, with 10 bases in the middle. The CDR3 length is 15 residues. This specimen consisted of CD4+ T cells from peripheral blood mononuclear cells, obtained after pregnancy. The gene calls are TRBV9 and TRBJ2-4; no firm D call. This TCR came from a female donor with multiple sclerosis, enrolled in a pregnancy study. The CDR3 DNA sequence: TGTGCCAGCAGCGTCGGCGGTGACGCCAAAAACATTCAGTACTTC. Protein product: CASSVGGDAKNIQYF.